The rows below give T cell receptor beta chains drawn from one sample of a study of cytomegalovirus exposure and HLA in healthy donors. The protocol was immunoSEQ multiplex PCR, while the TCRdb copy is restricted to in-frame clones and leaves out a portion. There are roughly 120,000 clones in the sample; about 79% occur only once, and approximately 3.1% lies in the top ten. Sequenced input: PBMCs. Source of these receptors: a woman under 30 in good health and CMV-seropositive. Both conserved end residues are trimmed from each CDR3. The size entry is marked missing in some rows and otherwise reads once, few, many or a size class.

abundance,v_gene,CDR3aa
few,TRBV2,ASSDNRITPYQPQH
few,TRBV7-9,ASSSRQGPFYGYT
.,TRBV7-3,ASSLGQGRQLGTQY
.,TRBV27,ASGQGNQPQH
.,TRBV5-1,ASSPSTGDSQY
.,TRBV6-1,ASSGGQGGEQY
.,TRBV6-1,ASSENPGGKETQY
.,TRBV6-1,ASSGTANTGELF
.,TRBV5-8,ASSWGTGSTEAF
.,TRBV7-9,ASSSWDREETQY
.,TRBV4-2,ASSHIPGQGGRGTGELF
.,TRBV5-4,ASSPRELAGGPRETQY
.,TRBV7-6,ASNGEKLF
.,TRBV28,ASSLQGAQQETQY
.,TRBV18,ASSSTSGAQETQY
.,TRBV15,ATRGATINSPLH
once,TRBV12-5,ASGFLSTSGGWGTQY
.,TRBV28,ASSPVTGTYGYT
.,TRBV9,ASSPPIGEGRDEQY
.,TRBV13,ASSLVRGTGELF
.,TRBV6-6,ASSYLTGHPNTEAF
.,TRBV28,ASSLGDRGRETQY
.,TRBV5-1,ASSLVPGWEQY
.,TRBV5-1,ASSPDRMNTEAF
.,TRBV6-1,ASSDLAGGPDTQY
.,TRBV7-9,ASSPERGGNQETQY
few,TRBV6-4,ASSVFKAWQPQH
.,TRBV5-1,ASSLAGLAGDLSSYNEQF
few,TRBV19,ASSSGVKLAGTDTQY
.,TRBV2,ASSVNREGEQY
.,TRBV4-1,ASSQGGIRGGVYEQY
.,TRBV6-1,ASSEARTALSGNTIY
.,TRBV6-1,ASNSQPQH
.,TRBV11-2,ASSLELAGGYSYNEQF
once,TRBV7-3,ASSSTGKTEAF
once,TRBV28,ASSPISWGAYNEQF
.,TRBV30,AWSPHRGSPLH
.,TRBV7-2,ASSLPRQGPGNTIY
.,TRBV5-4,ASSSIAGGYEQY
.,TRBV29-1,SVEGGASGYGYT
.,TRBV11-3,ASSPGSNPSDTQY
.,TRBV5-1,ASKVPGGTDTQY
once,TRBV27,ASSYGQGNTGELF
.,TRBV5-4,ASSTLRGDWETQY
.,TRBV9,ASSAQGALDSPLH
.,TRBV4-1,ASRPRVGTIY
.,TRBV30,AWSVIVSGTVNTEAF
.,TRBV7-8,ASSLERFVYNEQF
.,TRBV29-1,SVEVRDSSYNEQF
.,TRBV13,ASSGLRGLAGGLSSYEQY
.,TRBV15,ATSIDPGQAYGYT
.,TRBV19,ASSLMRGTGELF
once,TRBV5-4,ASSIDRATNEKLF
.,TRBV7-9,ASSLAGGGRMGTDTQY
few,TRBV6-1,ASQTGLDQPQH